Shown below are 32 T cell receptor beta chains from a single sample sequenced in a study of early T cells in non-severe SARS-CoV-2 infection. TCRdb called the 5' RACE reads again in MiXCR, with one record for every CDR3 protein. There are about 69,000 distinct CDR3 sequences in the sample; approximately 15% occur only once, and about an eighth lies in the top ten. The sample consisted of whole blood. The receptors shown here come from an adult who was a healthcare worker with PCR-confirmed SARS-CoV-2 infection or an uninfected control (not recorded which).

The chain carries TRBV5-1 and TRBJ2-6; D is undetermined. CDR1 is SGHRS and CDR2 is YFSETQ in the germline V gene. This CDR3 spans 14 amino acids. V lost 7 bases and J lost 4, with 12 bases in between. CDR3 in DNA: TGCGCCAGCCAGGAGCAGCGCGGGGCCAACGTCCTGACTTTC. It yields the protein CASQEQRGANVLTF.

This clonotype was seen more than once but under ten times. A single base separates this from a much larger clone, so it may be a read error. V usage is TRBV5-6 and J usage is TRBJ2-1; D remains ambiguous. Germline CDR1 reads SGHDT; CDR2 reads YYEEEE. The CDR3 spans 12 residues. V gave up 2 bases and J gave up 2 bases, with 2 bases separating them. The CDR3 region has the DNA TGTGCCAGCAGCTTCGCCTACAATGAGCAGTTCTTC. Protein product: CASSFAYNEQFF.

This clonotype was detected many times. This CDR3 reads CASSFPPEEKGQFF. CDR3 DNA sequence: TGTGCCAGCAGTTTCCCGCCAGAAGAAAAGGGGCAGTTCTTC. The chain uses TRBV28 and TRBJ2-1; no clear D. This CDR3 has 14 residues. V lost 3 bases and J lost 12, with 18 bases in between. Germline CDR1 reads MDHEN; CDR2 reads SYDVKM. Drawing the rest from reference TRBV28 and TRBJ2-1, the complete variable domain is DVKVTQSSRYLVKRTGEKVFLECVQDMDHENMFWYRQDPGLGLRLIYFSYDVKMKEKGDIPEGYSVSREKKERFSLILESASTNQTSMYLCASSFPPEEKGQFFGPGTRLTVL.

This clonotype was detected ten times or more. The J gene is TRBJ2-7, the V gene TRBV29-1; 7 bases agree with TRBD1. V was pared by 5 bases and J by 4 bases, with 5 bases of the junction left unmatched. The CDR3 consists of 12 residues. CDR1 SQVTM and CDR2 ANQGSEA come from the germline V gene. The CDR3 DNA reads TGCAGCGTTCTTGTACAGGGGTACGAGCAGTACTTC. It encodes CSVLVQGYEQYF.

The chain joins TRBV28 to TRBJ1-5; no clear D gene. Between the trimmed V and J ends, which lost 5 bases and 4 bases, there was a span of 3 bases. The CDR3 covers 11 residues. Germline V gene data show CDR1 as MDHEN and CDR2 as SYDVKM. In nucleotides, the CDR3 is TGTGCCAGCAGTCAGAATCAGCCCCAGCATTTT. This encodes CASSQNQPQHF.

At least ten counts were recorded for this clonotype. The V call is TRBV3-1, the J call TRBJ2-4; a weak D match, TRBD1 (5 bases). V gave up 4 bases and J gave up 4 bases, with 8 bases separating them. CDR3 length equals 13 residues. CDR1 is LGHDT, CDR2 YNNKEL, per germline (reference sequence). The CDR3 DNA follows: TGTGCCAGCAGCCGGGCAGGGAAAAACATTCAGTACTTC. Residues: CASSRAGKNIQYF.

This clonotype has at least ten counts. The chain is built from TRBV29-1 and TRBJ1-2; the D is unclear. V lost 3 bases to trimming and J lost 4 bases, with 12 bases between them. The CDR3 runs 13 residues. CDR1 and CDR2 from the germline V gene are SQVTM and ANQGSEA. The CDR3 DNA reads TGCAGCGTTGAGGGTCTCCGCGGCTATGGCTACACCTTC. Amino acid sequence: CSVEGLRGYGYTF.

J is TRBJ2-1 and V is TRBV6-2 or TRBV6-3; 9 nucleotides align to TRBD2. Looked up from germline, CDR1 is MNHEY and CDR2 is SVGEGT. The length of the CDR3 is 19 residues. With V trimmed by 8 bases and J by 3 bases, 20 bases remained unmatched. The CDR3 DNA reads as TGTGCCAGCCGGTCAAGAAGGCTGGCTAGCGGGGCCAACTACAATGAGCAGTTCTTC. Its translation is CASRSRRLASGANYNEQFF.

This clonotype was seen a few times. The chain has TRBV6-1 and TRBJ1-1; D remains ambiguous. This CDR3 is built from 13 residues. Between the trimmed V and J ends, which lost 2 bases and 11 bases, there was a span of 15 bases. Germline CDR1 is MNHNS and CDR2 is SASEGT. CDR3 in DNA: TGTGCCAGCAGTGAAAGTTTCGGGAGGTGGGCTTTCTTT. Translation: CASSESFGRWAFF.

This clonotype was detected ten times or more. The chain uses TRBV12-3 or TRBV12-4 and TRBJ1-5; D is unresolved. With 3 bases removed from V and 3 bases from J, the gap between germline ends came to 6 bases. CDR3 length: 13 amino acids. For the CDR3, the DNA is TGTGCCAGCAGTTTTTCCCTCAATCAGCCCCAGCATTTT. Protein sequence: CASSFSLNQPQHF.

This clonotype turned up a few times. The chain links TRBV20-1 to TRBJ2-3, with D uncertain. The CDR3 has 16 residues. Looked up from germline, CDR1 is DFQATT and CDR2 is SNEGSKA (reference sequence). CDR3 in DNA: TGCAGCTTCGGACGACCCAACCCAGATCTCACAGATACGCAGTATTTT. Its protein product is CSFGRPNPDLTDTQYF.

This chain links TRBV12-3 or TRBV12-4 with TRBJ2-1; weak D call: TRBD1 (7 bases). CDR3 length equals 17 residues. V gave up 6 bases and J gave up 5 bases, with 23 bases separating them. The CDR3 nucleotides are TGTGCCAGCAGCCTTAGTCAGGGGGGCGACTGGGACAATGAGCAGTTCTTC. Translating it yields CASSLSQGGDWDNEQFF.

This clonotype was seen repeatedly, ten times or more. This chain connects TRBV20-1 to TRBJ1-1, with a weak D call TRBD1 (5 bases). V was cut by 6 bases and J by 4 bases, with 21 bases left in between. Germline-derived CDR1 and CDR2 are DFQATT and SNEGSKA (reference sequence). This CDR3 contains 15 residues. The CDR3 loop is CSASGGLRVGTEAFF. CDR3 DNA: TGCAGTGCCTCGGGGGGACTACGAGTGGGCACTGAAGCTTTCTTT.

The V call is TRBV4-3, the J call TRBJ1-6; no clear D. The CDR3 is 15 amino acids. Germline assignment: CDR1 LGHNA and CDR2 YSLEER. Trimming cost V 1 base and J 9 bases, with 13 bases left between them. CDR3 in amino acids: CASSQGTIQGSPLHF. The DNA of the CDR3 is TGCGCCAGCAGCCAAGGGACTATTCAAGGTTCACCCCTCCACTTT.

This clonotype was counted many times. This sequence joins TRBV20-1 and TRBJ2-7; D possibly corresponds to TRBD1 (6 bases). The germline V gene has CDR1 DFQATT and CDR2 SNEGSKA (reference sequence). V lost 6 bases to trimming and J lost 5 bases, with 14 bases between them. This CDR3 is 12 amino acids long. CDR3 in amino acids: CSAPVGAHEQYF. Written as DNA, the CDR3 is TGCAGTGCACCGGTGGGGGCACACGAGCAGTACTTC.

The V gene is TRBV7-3, the J gene TRBJ1-1; D might be TRBD1 (6 bases). V dropped 5 bases and J dropped 3 bases, with 10 bases sitting between them. Looked up from germline, CDR1 is SGHTA and CDR2 is FQGTGA. The CDR3 runs to 13 residues. The CDR3 protein is CASSQGPDTEAFF. CDR3 bases: TGTGCCAGCAGCCAGGGGCCAGACACTGAAGCTTTCTTT.

DNA for the CDR3: TGTGCCAGCAGCCCCTTCGGGGGGACCGAAGCTTTCTTT. Its translation is CASSPFGGTEAFF. The gene calls are TRBV6-5 and TRBJ1-1, with a tentative D call TRBD1 (5 bases). The V end lost 6 bases, the J end lost 8 bases, and 16 bases lay between the germline ends. Per the germline V gene, CDR1 is MNHEY and CDR2 is SVGAGI. The CDR3 runs 13 residues.

This clonotype was counted between two and nine times. The chain couples TRBV28 to TRBJ2-6; D is unresolved. The CDR3 is 14 residues long. The ends were cut back, 4 bases at V and 2 bases at J, with 6 bases in the middle. CDR1 MDHEN and CDR2 SYDVKM come from the germline V gene. This CDR3 reads CASSYDTGANVLTF. The CDR3 DNA follows: TGTGCCAGCAGTTACGACACTGGGGCCAACGTCCTGACTTTC. Supplemented by reference TRBV28 and TRBJ2-6, the full variable domain reads DVKVTQSSRYLVKRTGEKVFLECVQDMDHENMFWYRQDPGLGLRLIYFSYDVKMKEKGDIPEGYSVSREKKERFSLILESASTNQTSMYLCASSYDTGANVLTFGAGSRLTVL.

This clonotype has at least ten counts. The V gene is TRBV29-1, the J gene TRBJ2-1; D is perhaps TRBD2 (6 bases). Germline loops: CDR1 SQVTM, CDR2 ANQGSEA. V dropped 8 bases and J dropped 4 bases, with 12 bases sitting between them. The CDR3 is 12 residues long. The CDR3 loop is CSFRLGYNEQFF. CDR3 nucleotide sequence: TGCAGCTTCCGACTAGGATACAATGAGCAGTTCTTC.

This clonotype was picked up a small number of times. The gene calls are TRBV28 and TRBJ2-6, with D perhaps TRBD1 or TRBD2 (5 bases each). Germline CDR1 MDHEN, CDR2 SYDVKM. CDR3 length: 15 amino acids. Trimming removed 3 bases from V and 2 bases from J, with 8 bases in between. The CDR3 sequence: CASSFLGAGANVLTF. The CDR3 nucleotides are TGTGCCAGCAGTTTTTTGGGGGCTGGGGCCAACGTCCTGACTTTC.

This clonotype has a count of ten or more. The CDR3 is CSVDSGRVRFF. The CDR3 coding sequence is TGCAGCGTTGACTCGGGTCGGGTAAGGTTCTTC. The chain recombines TRBV29-1 with TRBJ2-1; D call uncertain. The CDR3 contains 11 residues. V lost 3 bases and J lost 15, with 15 bases in between. The germline V gene encodes CDR1 SQVTM and CDR2 ANQGSEA.

This clonotype was recorded many times. This chain's CDR3 is CASSVSDNTEAFF. CDR3 nucleotide sequence: TGTGCCAGCAGTGTCTCCGATAACACTGAAGCTTTCTTT. The V gene is TRBV6-4, the J gene TRBJ1-1; D remains ambiguous. CDR3 length equals 13 residues. The germline V and J ends were trimmed by 4 bases and 2 bases, with 8 bases remaining between them. CDR1 is MRHNA and CDR2 is SNTAGT in the germline V gene.

This clonotype showed up just a few times. The chain has TRBV6-5 and TRBJ2-1, with D perhaps TRBD2 (5 bases). The CDR3 spans 13 residues. The V end lost 5 bases, the J end lost 0 bases, and 5 bases lay between the germline ends. The germline gives CDR1 MNHEY, CDR2 SVGAGI. CDR3 DNA: TGTGCCAGCAGTCGGGACTCCTACAATGAGCAGTTCTTC. Translated: CASSRDSYNEQFF.

This clonotype was found a few times. The V gene is TRBV29-1, the J gene TRBJ1-5; unclear D gene. Germline CDR1 is SQVTM and CDR2 is ANQGSEA. V dropped 6 bases and J dropped 2 bases, with 8 bases sitting between them. The CDR3 extends over 12 amino acids. The chain's CDR3 is CSVTIGNQPQHF. DNA for the CDR3: TGCAGCGTAACAATAGGCAATCAGCCCCAGCATTTT.

The rearrangement joins TRBV12-3 or TRBV12-4 to TRBJ1-1; a possible D gene is TRBD1 (6 bases). CDR3 length equals 12 residues. Trimming took 4 bases from V and 4 from J, leaving 7 bases between them. The CDR3 coding sequence is TGTGCCAGCAGTTCGGGGGCCACTGAAGCTTTCTTT. This codes for CASSSGATEAFF.

This chain connects TRBV14 to TRBJ2-2; 7 positions match TRBD1. V was pared by 5 bases and J by 0 bases, with 3 bases of the junction left unmatched. In germline, CDR1 is SGHDN, CDR2 FVKESK. This CDR3 comprises 15 residues. The CDR3, as DNA: TGTGCCAGCAGCGTACAGGGGCCGAACACCGGGGAGCTGTTTTTT. Residues: CASSVQGPNTGELFF.

V usage is TRBV5-1 and J usage is TRBJ1-2; D unclear. Germline-derived CDR1 and CDR2 are SGHRS and YFSETQ. The V and J ends lost 7 bases and 1 base respectively, with 8 bases between them. This CDR3 region has 12 residues. CDR3 residues: CASARDNYGYTF. In nucleotides, the CDR3 is TGCGCCAGCGCGAGGGATAACTATGGCTACACCTTC.

This clonotype was found a few times. The chain employs TRBV5-1 and TRBJ2-5; maybe TRBD1 (6 bases). The V end lost 0 bases, the J end lost 2 bases, and 11 bases lay between the germline ends. Germline V gene lookup returns CDR1 SGHRS and CDR2 YFSETQ. The CDR3 sequence is 15 residues long. The CDR3 spells CASSLGQEKQETQYF. The CDR3 coding sequence is TGCGCCAGCAGCTTGGGACAGGAGAAACAAGAGACCCAGTACTTC.

This clonotype was seen only a few times. The chain joins TRBV5-5 to TRBJ1-5; D gene ambiguous. CDR1 and CDR2 (germline): SGHKS, YYEKEE (reference sequence). The CDR3 totals 15 residues. V shed 2 bases and J shed 2 bases, with 11 bases lying between them. The CDR3 DNA reads as TGTGCCAGCAGCTTAGGCTGGGCGGGCAATCAGCCCCAGCATTTT. Protein product: CASSLGWAGNQPQHF.

This clonotype was seen more than once but under ten times. The chain recombines TRBV5-1 with TRBJ1-5; 9 bases are shared with TRBD1. V was clipped by 4 bases and J by 7 bases; unmatched bases: 9. This CDR3 has 15 residues. CDR1 and CDR2 (germline): SGHRS, YFSETQ. CDR3 nucleotides: TGCGCCAGCAGCCCCGGGACAGGGCTTGGCCAGCCCCAGCATTTT. Translating gives CASSPGTGLGQPQHF. Full variable domain (rest looked up from reference TRBV5-1 and TRBJ1-5): KAGVTQTPRYLIKTRGQQVTLSCSPISGHRSVSWYQQTPGQGLQFLFEYFSETQRNKGNFPGRFSGRQFSNSRSEMNVSTLELGDSALYLCASSPGTGLGQPQHFGDGTRLSIL.

The chain couples TRBV28 to TRBJ2-7; no clear D. Trimming left V 10 bases short and J 4 bases short, with 8 bases between. Per the germline V gene, CDR1 is MDHEN and CDR2 is SYDVKM. CDR3 length: 10 residues. The CDR3 coding sequence is TGTGCCACCGAAGCTTACGAGCAGTACTTC. It translates to CATEAYEQYF.

This clonotype has a count of ten or more. The chain employs TRBV5-1 and TRBJ2-1, with 13 nucleotides matching TRBD2. The CDR3 runs to 15 residues. The V gene's germline CDR1 is SGHRS and CDR2 YFSETQ. The V and J ends lost 2 bases and 9 bases, in that order; junction bases with no gene match: 5. CDR3 in DNA: TGCGCCAGCAGCTTTACTAGCGGGGGGGCCTCTGAGCAGTTCTTC. Translated, it gives CASSFTSGGASEQFF.